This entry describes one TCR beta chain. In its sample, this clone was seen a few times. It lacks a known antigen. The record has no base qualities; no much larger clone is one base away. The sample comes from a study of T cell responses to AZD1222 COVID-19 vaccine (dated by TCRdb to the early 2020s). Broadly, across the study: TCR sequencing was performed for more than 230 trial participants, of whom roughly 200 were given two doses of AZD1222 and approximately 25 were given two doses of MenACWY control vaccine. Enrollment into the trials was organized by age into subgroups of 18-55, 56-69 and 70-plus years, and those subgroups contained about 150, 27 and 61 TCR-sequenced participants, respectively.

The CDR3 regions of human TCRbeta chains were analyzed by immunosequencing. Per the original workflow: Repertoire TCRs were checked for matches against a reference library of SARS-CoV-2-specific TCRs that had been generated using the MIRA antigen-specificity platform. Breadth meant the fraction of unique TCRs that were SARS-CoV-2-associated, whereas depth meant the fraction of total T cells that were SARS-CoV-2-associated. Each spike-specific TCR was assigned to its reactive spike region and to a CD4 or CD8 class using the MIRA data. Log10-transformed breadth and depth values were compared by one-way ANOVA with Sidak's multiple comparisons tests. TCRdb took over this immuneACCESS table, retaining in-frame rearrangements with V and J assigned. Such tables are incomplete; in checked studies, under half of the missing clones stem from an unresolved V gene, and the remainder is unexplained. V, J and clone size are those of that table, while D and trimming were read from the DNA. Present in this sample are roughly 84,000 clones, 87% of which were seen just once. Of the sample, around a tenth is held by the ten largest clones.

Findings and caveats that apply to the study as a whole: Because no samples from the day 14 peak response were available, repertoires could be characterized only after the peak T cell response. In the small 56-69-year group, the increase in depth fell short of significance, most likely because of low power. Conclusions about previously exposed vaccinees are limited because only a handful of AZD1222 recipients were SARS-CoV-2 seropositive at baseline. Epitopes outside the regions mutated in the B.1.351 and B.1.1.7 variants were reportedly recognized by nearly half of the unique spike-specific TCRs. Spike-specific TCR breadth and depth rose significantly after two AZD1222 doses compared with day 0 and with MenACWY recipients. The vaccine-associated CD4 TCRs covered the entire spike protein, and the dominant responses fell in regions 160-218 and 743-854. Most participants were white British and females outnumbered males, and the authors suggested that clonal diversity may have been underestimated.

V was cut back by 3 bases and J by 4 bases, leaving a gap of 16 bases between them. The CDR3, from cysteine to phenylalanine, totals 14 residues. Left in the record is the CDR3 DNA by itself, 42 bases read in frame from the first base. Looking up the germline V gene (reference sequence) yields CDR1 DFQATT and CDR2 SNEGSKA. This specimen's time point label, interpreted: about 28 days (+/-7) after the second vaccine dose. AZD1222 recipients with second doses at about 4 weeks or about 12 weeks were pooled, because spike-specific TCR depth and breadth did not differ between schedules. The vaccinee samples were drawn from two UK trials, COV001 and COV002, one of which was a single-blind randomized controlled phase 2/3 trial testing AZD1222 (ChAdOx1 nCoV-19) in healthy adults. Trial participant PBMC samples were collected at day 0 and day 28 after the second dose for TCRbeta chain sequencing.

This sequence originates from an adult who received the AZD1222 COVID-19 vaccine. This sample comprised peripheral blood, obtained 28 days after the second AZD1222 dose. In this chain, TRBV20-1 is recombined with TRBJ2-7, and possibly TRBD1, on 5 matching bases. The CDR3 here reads CSASPGQNLYEQYF. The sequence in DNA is TGCAGTGCTAGTCCCGGACAAAACTTATACGAGCAGTACTTC.